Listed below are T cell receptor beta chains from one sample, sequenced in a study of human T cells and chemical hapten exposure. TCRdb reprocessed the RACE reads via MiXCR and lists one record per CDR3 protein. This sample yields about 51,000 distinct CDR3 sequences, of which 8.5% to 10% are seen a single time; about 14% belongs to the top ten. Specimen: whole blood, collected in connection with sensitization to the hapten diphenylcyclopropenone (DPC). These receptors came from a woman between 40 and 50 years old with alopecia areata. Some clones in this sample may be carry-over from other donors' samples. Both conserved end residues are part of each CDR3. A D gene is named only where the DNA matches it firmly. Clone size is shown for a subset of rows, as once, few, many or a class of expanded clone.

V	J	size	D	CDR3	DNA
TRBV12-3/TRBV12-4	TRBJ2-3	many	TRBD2	CASSLRSAGTSTDTQYF	TGTGCCAGCAGTTTAAGGTCAGCGGGGACTAGCACAGATACGCAGTATTTT
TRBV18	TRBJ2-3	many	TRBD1	CASSSGQGSTDTQYF	TGTGCCAGCTCATCGGGACAGGGGAGCACAGATACGCAGTATTTT
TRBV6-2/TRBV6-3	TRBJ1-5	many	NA	CASSYEPAGTASNQPQHF	TGTGCCAGCAGTTACGAGCCGGCCGGGACCGCTAGCAATCAGCCCCAGCATTTT
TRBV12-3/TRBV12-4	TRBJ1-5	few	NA	CASPLGRRDQPQHF	TGTGCCAGTCCACTGGGCAGAAGAGATCAGCCCCAGCATTTT
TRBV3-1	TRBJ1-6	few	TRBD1	CASSQLVRGNSPLHF	TGTGCCAGCAGCCAACTAGTCAGGGGGAATTCACCCCTCCACTTT
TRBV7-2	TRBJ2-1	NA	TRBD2	CASSWAGGSNEQFF	TGTGCCAGCAGCTGGGCGGGGGGTTCGAATGAGCAGTTCTTC
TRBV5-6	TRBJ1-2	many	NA	CASSLPGIDSYGYTF	TGTGCCAGCAGCTTGCCAGGGATAGATTCCTATGGCTACACCTTC
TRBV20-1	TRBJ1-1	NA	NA	CSASSVNTEAFF	TGCAGTGCTAGTAGCGTGAACACTGAAGCTTTCTTT
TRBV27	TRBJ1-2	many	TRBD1	CASSLSINYRTGLDGYTF	TGTGCCAGCAGTTTATCGATAAACTACAGGACAGGGCTTGATGGCTACACCTTC
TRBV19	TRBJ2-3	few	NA	CASSHGSTLSTDTQYF	TGTGCCAGTAGTCACGGGTCCACACTCAGCACAGATACGCAGTATTTT
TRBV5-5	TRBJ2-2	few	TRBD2	CASSLRTSGGNTGELFF	TGTGCCAGCAGCTTACGAACTAGCGGGGGTAACACCGGGGAGCTGTTTTTT
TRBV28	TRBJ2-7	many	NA	CASSQAPYEQYF	TGTGCCAGCAGCCAGGCCCCCTACGAGCAGTACTTC
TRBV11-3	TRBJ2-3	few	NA	CASSLVPPLGTDTQYF	TGTGCCAGCAGCTTAGTTCCACCCTTGGGCACAGATACGCAGTATTTT
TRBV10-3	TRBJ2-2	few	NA	CAIKGATGELFF	TGTGCCATCAAAGGGGCTACCGGGGAGCTGTTTTTT
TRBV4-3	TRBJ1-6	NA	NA	CASSQGTGPLHF	TGCGCCAGCAGCCAAGGGACGGGACCCCTCCACTTT
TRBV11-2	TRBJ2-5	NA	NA	CASSLEVRGTQYF	TGTGCCAGCAGCTTAGAGGTTCGGGGGACCCAGTACTTC
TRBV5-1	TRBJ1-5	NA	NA	CASSPYYLDATFERNQPQHF	TGCGCCAGCAGCCCGTATTATCTGGATGCGACCTTTGAACGCAATCAGCCCCAGCATTTT
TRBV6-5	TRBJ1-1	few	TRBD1	CASRQQGATEAFF	TGTGCCAGCAGACAACAGGGGGCCACTGAAGCTTTCTTT
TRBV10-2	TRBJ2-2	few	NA	CASSPNTNTGELFF	TGCGCCAGCTCCCCGAATACGAACACCGGGGAGCTGTTTTTT
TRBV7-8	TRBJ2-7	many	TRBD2	CASSLGLAGGSSYEQYF	TGTGCCAGCAGCTTGGGACTAGCGGGGGGCTCCTCCTACGAGCAGTACTTC
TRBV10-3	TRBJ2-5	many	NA	CAISGPHEETQYF	TGTGCCATCAGCGGACCTCACGAAGAGACCCAGTACTTC
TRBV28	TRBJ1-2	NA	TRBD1	CASSLLDRDSGYTF	TGTGCCAGCAGTCTCCTAGACAGGGACAGCGGCTACACCTTC
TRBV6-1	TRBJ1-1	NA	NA	CAGRDPSTEAFF	TGTGCCGGCAGGGATCCTAGCACTGAAGCTTTCTTT
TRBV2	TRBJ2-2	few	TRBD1	CASSPRTGRTGELFF	TGTGCCAGCAGTCCTCGGACAGGGCGAACCGGGGAGCTGTTTTTT
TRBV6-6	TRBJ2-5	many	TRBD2	CASSYSSSGVSRETQYF	TGTGCCAGCAGTTACTCGAGTAGCGGGGTATCTCGGGAGACCCAGTACTTC
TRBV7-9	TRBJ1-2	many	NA	CASSLGVNYGYTF	TGTGCCAGCAGCTTAGGGGTTAACTATGGCTACACCTTC
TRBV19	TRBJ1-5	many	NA	CASSQPRQLDQPQHF	TGTGCCAGTAGCCAACCCCGACAGCTAGATCAGCCCCAGCATTTT
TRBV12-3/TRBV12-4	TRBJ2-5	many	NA	CASSRRGGGGETQYF	TGTGCCAGCAGCCGCAGGGGAGGGGGAGGAGAGACCCAGTACTTC
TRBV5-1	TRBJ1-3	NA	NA	CASSLEQESGNTIYF	TGCGCCAGCAGCTTGGAACAGGAATCGGGAAACACCATATATTTT
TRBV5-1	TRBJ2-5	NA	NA	CASSSIFQETQYF	TGCGCCAGCAGCTCGATCTTCCAAGAGACCCAGTACTTC
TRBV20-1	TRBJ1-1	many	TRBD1	CSARPRDRHEAFF	TGCAGTGCCAGGCCCCGGGACAGGCATGAAGCTTTCTTT
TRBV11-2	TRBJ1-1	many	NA	CASSLGAGGEAFF	TGTGCCAGCAGCTTAGGGGCTGGGGGAGAAGCTTTCTTT
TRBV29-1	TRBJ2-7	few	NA	CSAGTYEQYF	TGCAGCGCCGGGACCTACGAGCAGTACTTC
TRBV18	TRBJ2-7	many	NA	CASSPADTPYEQYF	TGTGCCAGCTCACCAGCCGACACTCCCTACGAGCAGTACTTC
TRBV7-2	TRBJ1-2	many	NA	CARPRRGGYGYTF	TGTGCCAGGCCCCGGAGAGGGGGCTATGGCTACACCTTC
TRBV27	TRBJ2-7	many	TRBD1	CATTPGTGVHEQYF	TGTGCCACCACACCCGGGACAGGGGTCCACGAGCAGTACTTC
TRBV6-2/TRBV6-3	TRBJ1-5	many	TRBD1	CASSYWAGGQGNQPQHF	TGTGCCAGCAGTTACTGGGCTGGGGGACAGGGCAATCAGCCCCAGCATTTT
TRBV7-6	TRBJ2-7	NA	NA	CASSLATGSYEQYF	TGTGCCAGCAGCTTAGCGACAGGCTCCTACGAGCAGTACTTC
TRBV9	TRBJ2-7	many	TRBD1	CASSVGQGPYEQYF	TGTGCCAGCAGCGTAGGACAGGGCCCCTACGAGCAGTACTTC
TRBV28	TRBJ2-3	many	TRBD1	CASYGQGETDTQYF	TGTGCCAGCTATGGACAGGGGGAGACAGATACGCAGTATTTT
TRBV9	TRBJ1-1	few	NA	CASSDDMAEAFF	TGTGCCAGCAGCGACGATATGGCTGAAGCTTTCTTT
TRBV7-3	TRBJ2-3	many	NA	CASSSFGGASTDTQYF	TGTGCCAGCAGCTCCTTCGGCGGGGCGAGCACAGATACGCAGTATTTT
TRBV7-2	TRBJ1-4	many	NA	CASRSTITNEKLFF	TGTGCCAGCAGGAGCACAATAACTAATGAAAAACTGTTTTTT
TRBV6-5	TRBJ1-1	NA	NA	CASSYGAVGENTEAFF	TGTGCCAGCAGTTACGGCGCAGTGGGGGAGAACACTGAAGCTTTCTTT
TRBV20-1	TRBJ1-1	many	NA	CSAREWTDRAFF	TGCAGTGCTAGAGAGTGGACGGATAGAGCTTTCTTT
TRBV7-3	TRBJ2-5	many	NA	CASSLGSGETQYF	TGTGCCAGCAGCTTAGGATCGGGGGAGACCCAGTACTTC
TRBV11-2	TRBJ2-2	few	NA	CASSRVNTGELFF	TGTGCCAGCAGCCGGGTGAACACCGGGGAGCTGTTTTTT
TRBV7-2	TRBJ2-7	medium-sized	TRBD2	CASSRRGAYEQYF	TGTGCCAGCAGCCGCCGGGGGGCCTACGAGCAGTACTTC
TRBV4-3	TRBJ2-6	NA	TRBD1	CASSQDYRGRGANVLTF	TGCGCCAGCAGCCAAGATTACAGGGGGCGCGGGGCCAACGTCCTGACTTTC
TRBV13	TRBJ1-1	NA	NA	CASSLVPMNTEAFF	TGTGCCAGCAGCTTAGTCCCAATGAACACTGAAGCTTTCTTT
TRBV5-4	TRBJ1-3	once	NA	CASSLGRNSGNTIYF	TGTGCCAGCAGCTTAGGGCGGAACTCTGGAAACACCATATATTTT
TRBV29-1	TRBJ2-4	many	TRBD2	CSVSHGGGKNIQYF	TGCAGCGTGTCCCATGGGGGGGGCAAAAACATTCAGTACTTC
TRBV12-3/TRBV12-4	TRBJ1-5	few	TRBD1	CASSPRQGPVNQPQHF	TGTGCCAGCAGTCCCCGACAGGGCCCGGTCAATCAGCCCCAGCATTTT
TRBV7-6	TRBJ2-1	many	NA	CASSHGREQFF	TGTGCCAGCAGCCACGGACGTGAGCAGTTCTTC
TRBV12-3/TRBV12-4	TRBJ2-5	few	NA	CASTGGLGETQYF	TGTGCCAGCACCGGGGGGCTGGGGGAGACCCAGTACTTC